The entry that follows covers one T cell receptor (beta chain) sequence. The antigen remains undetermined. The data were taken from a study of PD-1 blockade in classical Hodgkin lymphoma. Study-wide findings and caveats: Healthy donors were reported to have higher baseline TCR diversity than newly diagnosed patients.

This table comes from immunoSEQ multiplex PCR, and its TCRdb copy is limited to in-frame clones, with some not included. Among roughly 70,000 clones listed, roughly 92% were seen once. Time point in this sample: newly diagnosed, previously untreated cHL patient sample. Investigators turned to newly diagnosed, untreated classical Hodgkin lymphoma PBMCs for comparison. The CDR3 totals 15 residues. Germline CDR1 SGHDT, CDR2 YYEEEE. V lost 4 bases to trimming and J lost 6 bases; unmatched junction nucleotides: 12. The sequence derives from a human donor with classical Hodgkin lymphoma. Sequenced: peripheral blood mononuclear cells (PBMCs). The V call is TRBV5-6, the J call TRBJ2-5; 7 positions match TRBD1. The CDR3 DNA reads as TGTGCCAGCAGCGTGGGACGGACAGGCGTGAAGACCCAGTACTTC. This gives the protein CASSVGRTGVKTQYF.